This entry lists 14 T cell receptor beta chains sequenced from one sample in a study of shared clonotypes between healthy human individuals. Some clones are missing from TCRdb's copy, which holds only in-frame ones; the method was immunoSEQ multiplex PCR. Counted here are around 1.1 million clones, 70% to 80% occurring once; the ten biggest clones make up 0.5% to 0.65%. Sequenced sample: memory CD4+ T cells from PBMCs. Specified subset: CD45RA-negative fraction. The receptor set was obtained from a man between 18 and 29 years old in good health. Some clones in this sample may be carry-over from other donors' samples.

The chain has TRBV9 and TRBJ1-3, with 9 bases lining up with TRBD1. Germline CDR1 reads SGDLS; CDR2 reads YYNGEE. The CDR3 is 15 amino acids. V was pared by 4 bases and J by 2 bases, with 4 bases of the junction left unmatched. The CDR3 nucleotides are TGTGCCAGCAGCCTACGGACAGGGGCTGGAAACACCATATATTTT. Translation gives CASSLRTGAGNTIYF.

The genes are TRBV14 and TRBJ2-7; unclear D gene. This CDR3 contains 14 residues. Germline CDR1 is SGHDN and CDR2 is FVKESK. V lost 2 bases, J lost 0 bases, and 8 bases lay in between. The CDR3 sequence is CASSQLRYSYEQYF. Here the CDR3 DNA reads TGTGCCAGCAGCCAACTCCGTTACTCCTACGAGCAGTACTTC.

A single count supports this clone. The chain couples TRBV28 to TRBJ2-7; 8 bases are shared with TRBD1. V dropped 5 bases and J dropped 9; count of bases not matched to a gene: 15. The CDR3 has 15 residues. Germline CDR1 and CDR2: MDHEN and SYDVKM. The CDR3 nucleotides are TGTGCCAGCAGTCCAGCCGGGACAGGCGCCCTGAGGCAGTACTTC. Protein product: CASSPAGTGALRQYF.

The V gene is TRBV28, the J gene TRBJ1-3, with D uncertain. Germline V gives CDR1 MDHEN, CDR2 SYDVKM. The V end lost 1 base, the J end lost 0 bases, and 7 bases lay between the germline ends. The CDR3 covers 15 residues. For the CDR3, the DNA is TGTGCCAGCAGTTTATTAGGGAGCTCTGGAAACACCATATATTTT. Its translation: CASSLLGSSGNTIYF.

The rearrangement links TRBV7-6 to TRBJ2-3; TRBD1 is a possible D gene (8 bases). The CDR3 length is 16 residues. Germline loops: CDR1 SGHVS, CDR2 FNYEAQ. V was cut by 5 bases and J by 3 bases, with 18 bases left in between. The chain's CDR3 is CASSPTGGGLTDTQYF. The CDR3 DNA reads TGTGCCAGCAGCCCAACAGGGGGGGGGTTGACAGATACGCAGTATTTT.

This chain connects TRBV7-9 to TRBJ1-4; the D gene is possibly TRBD1 (5 bases). The CDR3 loop spans 14 amino acids. Trimming shortened V by 3 bases and J by 7 bases, and 12 bases separated the two germline ends. CDR1 and CDR2 from the germline V gene are SEHNR and FQNEAQ (reference sequence). The CDR3 loop is CASSLVQGFEKLFF. In DNA, the CDR3 is TGTGCCAGCAGCTTGGTGCAGGGCTTTGAAAAACTGTTTTTT.

This clone occurred a few times. V gene TRBV15 combines with J gene TRBJ2-7; 8 bases are shared with TRBD1. Germline V gives CDR1 LNHNV, CDR2 YYDKDF (reference sequence). This CDR3 contains 18 residues. V shed 0 bases, J shed 7 bases, and the junction held 17 bases outside the gene matches. CDR3 coding DNA: TGTGCCACCAGCAGAGACTTTCCGGGACAGGCTATCTTCAAGGAGCAGTACTTC. This encodes CATSRDFPGQAIFKEQYF. Variable domain in full (rest from reference TRBV15 and TRBJ2-7): DAMVIQNPRYQVTQFGKPVTLSCSQTLNHNVMYWYQQKSSQAPKLLFHYYDKDFNNEADTPDNFQSRRPNTSFCFLDIRSPGLGDTAMYLCATSRDFPGQAIFKEQYFGPGTRLTVT.

This clone came up a few times. The V gene is TRBV5-1, the J gene TRBJ2-5; possible D gene TRBD1, 6 bases. Per the germline V gene, CDR1 is SGHRS and CDR2 is YFSETQ. CDR3 length: 20 residues. Trimming left V 4 bases short and J 1 base short, with 29 bases between. CDR3 loop: CASSLRSHGTGQSPQETQYF. As DNA, the CDR3 is TGCGCCAGCAGCCTGAGAAGCCACGGGACCGGACAGTCCCCCCAAGAGACCCAGTACTTC. Filled out from reference TRBV5-1 and TRBJ2-5, the complete variable domain reads KAGVTQTPRYLIKTRGQQVTLSCSPISGHRSVSWYQQTPGQGLQFLFEYFSETQRNKGNFPGRFSGRQFSNSRSEMNVSTLELGDSALYLCASSLRSHGTGQSPQETQYFGPGTRLLVL.

This chain connects TRBV2 to TRBJ1-1; TRBD1 agrees at 8 bases. The V gene end was trimmed by 8 bases and the J gene end by 3 bases; junction bases not matched to a gene: 8. The CDR3 has 14 amino acids. CDR1 and CDR2 from the germline V gene are SNHLY and FYNNEI. DNA for the CDR3: TGTGCCAGCGCCAAGACAGGGGCCGACACTGAAGCTTTCTTT. This gives the protein CASAKTGADTEAFF.

This chain joins TRBV7-2 and TRBJ1-4; 12 bases line up with TRBD1. CDR1 SGHTA and CDR2 FQGNSA come from the germline V gene. The CDR3 spans 16 residues. V shed 5 bases and J 6 bases; nucleotides not matched to a gene: 7. The CDR3 loop is CASSPTRDRGHEKLFF. The CDR3 DNA reads as TGTGCCAGCAGCCCGACCAGGGACAGGGGGCATGAAAAACTGTTTTTT.

CDR3 in amino acids: CASSFDDRAGNTIYF. The CDR3 bases are TGTGCCAGCAGCTTCGACGACAGGGCTGGAAACACCATATATTTT. This chain links TRBV7-2 with TRBJ1-3; 7 bases are shared with TRBD1. CDR3 length: 15 amino acids. V shed 3 bases and J 2 bases; nucleotides not matched to a gene: 4. From germline, CDR1 is SGHTA and CDR2 FQGNSA.

The V gene is TRBV7-2, the J gene TRBJ1-1; no reliable D call. The CDR3 loop spans 12 amino acids. The V end was cut by 5 bases, the J end by 2 bases, with 6 bases between. Germline assignment: CDR1 SGHTA and CDR2 FQGNSA. The CDR3 nucleotides are TGTGCCAGCAGCCTTATAAACACTGAAGCTTTCTTT. Translating it yields CASSLINTEAFF.

The J gene is TRBJ2-5, the V gene TRBV5-1, with 7 bases matching TRBD2. The CDR3 consists of 15 residues. The V segment lost 0 bases and the J segment 5 bases; nucleotides outside the gene matches: 7. Germline CDR1 and CDR2: SGHRS and YFSETQ. The DNA of the CDR3 is TGCGCCAGCAGCTTGGTTTCGAGCGGGGCGGAGACCCAGTACTTC. This translates into CASSLVSSGAETQYF.

The chain joins TRBV6-5 to TRBJ2-7; D uncertain. The germline V and J ends were trimmed by 7 bases and 0 bases, with 10 bases remaining between them. CDR1 and CDR2 from the germline V gene are MNHEY and SVGAGI. This CDR3 has 13 amino acids. The CDR3 DNA reads as TGTGCCAGCACTGCCTCAGGCTCCTACGAGCAGTACTTC. This encodes CASTASGSYEQYF.